This note documents a single TCR beta chain sequence. Its antigen is currently unknown. MiXCR, applied by TCRdb to the 5' RACE reads, yields one record per CDR3 protein. Of about 450,000 distinct CDR3 sequences listed, roughly a quarter were seen once; the top ten hold about 0.92%. The sample comes from a study of CD8 T cells in ankylosing spondylitis. Whole-study findings and limits: Significantly higher representation of disease-linked clones was reported for matched ankylosing spondylitis synovial fluid. Ankylosing spondylitis blood appeared to carry a characteristic TCR beta motif of several highly homologous variants.

Deletions cut 7 bases from V and 6 bases from J, with 10 bases between. The CDR3 is 12 residues long. The source of this sequence is a male donor with ankylosing spondylitis. The rearrangement uses TRBV12-3 or TRBV12-4 and TRBJ1-5, with D unclear. The sample comprised blood, either unsorted or a sorted T cell fraction (not recorded which). CDR3 bases: TGTGCCAGCAATGATAAGGGTCAGCCCCAGCATTTT. Translated, it gives CASNDKGQPQHF.